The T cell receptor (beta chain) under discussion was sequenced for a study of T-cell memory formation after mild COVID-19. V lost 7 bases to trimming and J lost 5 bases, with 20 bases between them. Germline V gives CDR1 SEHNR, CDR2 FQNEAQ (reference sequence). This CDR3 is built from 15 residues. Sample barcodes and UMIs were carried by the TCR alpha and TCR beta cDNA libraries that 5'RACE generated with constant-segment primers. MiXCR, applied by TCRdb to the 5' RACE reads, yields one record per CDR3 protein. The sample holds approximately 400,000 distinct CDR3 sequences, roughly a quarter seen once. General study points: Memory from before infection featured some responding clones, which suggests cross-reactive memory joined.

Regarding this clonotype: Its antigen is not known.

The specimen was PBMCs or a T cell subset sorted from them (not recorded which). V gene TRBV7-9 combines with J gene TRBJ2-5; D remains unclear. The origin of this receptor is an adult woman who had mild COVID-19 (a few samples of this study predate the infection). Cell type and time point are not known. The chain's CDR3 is CASMERSGFNETQYF. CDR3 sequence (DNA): TGTGCCAGCATGGAACGGAGTGGCTTTAACGAGACCCAGTACTTC. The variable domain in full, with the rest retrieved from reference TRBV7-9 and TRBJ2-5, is DTGVSQNPRHKITKRGQNVTFRCDPISEHNRLYWYRQTLGQGPEFLTYFQNEAQLEKSRLLSDRFSAERPKGSFSTLEIQRTEQGDSAMYLCASMERSGFNETQYFGPGTRLLVL.